This is a list of T cell receptor beta chains from one sample in a study of blood T cell repertoires in COVID-19. The protocol was immunoSEQ multiplex PCR, while the TCRdb copy is restricted to in-frame clones and leaves out a portion. The repertoire has about 310,000 clones, around 90% of them found once; the top ten carry roughly 5.2%. The sample comprised PBMCs or T cells enriched from blood (not recorded which). These receptors came from a man between 60 and 70 years old who had recovered from COVID-19. Each CDR3 is given with its conserved first and last residue. D genes are given only for firm matches. Size is omitted from some rows. Given values are once, few, many or a class for expanded clones.

v_call	j_call	clone_size	d_call	cdr3_nt	cdr3_aa
TRBV3-1/TRBV3-2	TRBJ1-3	once	NA	TGTGCCAGCAGCCAAAAGGACATTGGAAACACCATATATTTT	CASSQKDIGNTIYF
TRBV4-2	TRBJ2-3	NA	NA	TGTGCCAGCAGCGCGGCCGCAGATACGCAGTATTTT	CASSAAADTQYF
TRBV7-3	TRBJ2-3	NA	TRBD2	TGTGCCAGCAGCTTAACCGGGACTAGCGGGAGGGCAGATACGCAGTATTTT	CASSLTGTSGRADTQYF
TRBV7-9	TRBJ1-1	NA	TRBD1	TGTGCCAGCAGCTTACCAGGACAGGGATACAACACTGAAGCTTTCTTT	CASSLPGQGYNTEAFF
TRBV5-1	TRBJ2-3	NA	NA	TGCGCCAGCAGCCCCATTCCATTTAGCAGAGGGGATACGCAGTATTTT	CASSPIPFSRGDTQYF
TRBV11-2	TRBJ2-1	NA	TRBD2	TGTGCCAGCAGCCTTGGGACTAGCGGGAGGGTTGCGGCCTACAATGAGCAGTTCTTC	CASSLGTSGRVAAYNEQFF
TRBV30	TRBJ1-5	NA	NA	TGTGCCTGGAGTCCCGGAGTCCTTAGCAATCAGCCCCAGCATTTT	CAWSPGVLSNQPQHF
TRBV11-2	TRBJ2-3	once	TRBD2	TGTGCCAGCAGCTACAGACTAGCGGGAGAAACAGATACGCAGTATTTT	CASSYRLAGETDTQYF
TRBV5-6	TRBJ1-6	NA	TRBD1	TGTGCCAGCAGCTTCGGACAGGGGGGACTCTCCTATAATTCACCCCTCCACTTT	CASSFGQGGLSYNSPLHF
TRBV6-1	TRBJ2-7	NA	NA	TGTGCCAGCAGTGAATCGGTAGTTCCTTCCTACGAGCAGTACTTC	CASSESVVPSYEQYF
TRBV5-5	TRBJ2-1	NA	TRBD2	TGTGCCAGCAGCACCCAGGTAGCGGGAGTAGTTAATGAGCAGTTCTTC	CASSTQVAGVVNEQFF
TRBV7-3	TRBJ2-7	NA	NA	TGTGCCAGCAGCCCCGGGACTGGACGTCTCGAGCAGTACTTC	CASSPGTGRLEQYF
TRBV6-2/TRBV6-3	TRBJ1-6	NA	TRBD1	TGTGCCAGCAGTGGCCGGGACAGGGGGAATAATTCACCCCTCCACTTT	CASSGRDRGNNSPLHF
TRBV21-1	TRBJ2-3	NA	NA	TGTGCCAGCAGCAACCGGACTAGCGGGAGGTTGGCGGGGACAGATACGCAGTATTTT	CASSNRTSGRLAGTDTQYF
TRBV18	TRBJ1-2	NA	TRBD1	TGTGCCAGCTCACCGGATACCCCTGACAGGGTCGGCTACACCTTC	CASSPDTPDRVGYTF
TRBV29-1	TRBJ1-1	NA	NA	TGCAGCGTTGCCCCAGCTGGCAGGGCGAACACTGAAGCTTTCTTT	CSVAPAGRANTEAFF
TRBV5-1	TRBJ2-7	NA	TRBD2	TGCGCCAGCAGCTTGAATCGTCTAGCGGGATTGAACGAGCAGTACTTC	CASSLNRLAGLNEQYF
TRBV5-1	TRBJ2-2	NA	NA	TGCGCCAGCAGCTTGGTTGGGGGACTGAACACCGGGGAGCTGTTTTTT	CASSLVGGLNTGELFF
TRBV2	TRBJ2-2	NA	NA	TGTGCCAGCAGACGAGACAGGAACACCGGGGAGCTGTTTTTT	CASRRDRNTGELFF
TRBV7-7	TRBJ2-3	once	NA	TGTGCTAGCAGCTTGGGACTGGGCGGGGATACGCAGTATTTT	CASSLGLGGDTQYF
TRBV19	TRBJ2-6	few	NA	TGTGCCAGTAGTACCCCCAGTGCTGGGGCCAACGTCCTGACTTTC	CASSTPSAGANVLTF
TRBV5-1	TRBJ1-4	NA	TRBD1	TGCGCCAGCAGCGACGTACAGGGGGCTGATGAAAAACTGTTTTTT	CASSDVQGADEKLFF
TRBV3-1/TRBV3-2	TRBJ2-7	NA	TRBD2	TGTGCCAGCAGCCAAGATTTGGGTCTAGCGGGAGGAAACGAGCAGTACTTC	CASSQDLGLAGGNEQYF
TRBV5-1	TRBJ1-1	NA	NA	TGCGCCAGCAGCTTGCCCTCGGTGAACACTGAAGCTTTCTTT	CASSLPSVNTEAFF
TRBV5-4	TRBJ1-6	NA	TRBD1	TGTGCCACGTTTCGACAGGGACTTAATTCACCCCTCCACTTT	CATFRQGLNSPLHF
TRBV7-7	TRBJ2-1	NA	TRBD2	TGTGCTAGCAGCGCCCGACTAGCGAGGAATGAGCAGTTCTTC	CASSARLARNEQFF
TRBV5-4	TRBJ2-7	NA	NA	TGTGCCAGCAGCTTGGCCGAGGGAAACGAGCAGTACTTC	CASSLAEGNEQYF
TRBV28	TRBJ2-7	NA	NA	TGTGCCAGCAGTTTTTCCCAGGGTGGCATGTCCTACGAGCAGTACTTC	CASSFSQGGMSYEQYF
TRBV21-1	TRBJ2-5	NA	NA	TGTGCCAGCAGGCCCGCGGTGATGTGGGGGGAAACGGGGGAGACCCAGTACTTC	CASRPAVMWGETGETQYF
TRBV28	TRBJ2-7	once	TRBD2	TGTGCCAGCAGTTGGACTAGCGGGAGCTCCTACGAGCAGTACTTC	CASSWTSGSSYEQYF
TRBV28	TRBJ1-1	NA	NA	TGTGCCAGCAGTTGGGCAGGGCGTGGAGCTTTCTTT	CASSWAGRGAFF
TRBV18	TRBJ1-5	NA	TRBD1	TGTGCCAGCTCGGGGACAGGGCTAAGCAATCAGCCCCAGCATTTT	CASSGTGLSNQPQHF
TRBV5-1	TRBJ2-1	once	TRBD2	TGCGCCAGCAGCTCCCGGACTAGCGGGAGGGTAGTTTTTTCCTACAATGAGCAGTTCTTC	CASSSRTSGRVVFSYNEQFF
TRBV6-1	TRBJ2-1	NA	NA	TGTGCCAGCAGCGAAGCGGGCAGGGAGCAGTTCTTC	CASSEAGREQFF
TRBV24-1	TRBJ2-1	NA	TRBD2	TGTGCCACCAGTGATTCCGCCGGGAGTAGCGGGGGATACAATGAGCAGTTCTTC	CATSDSAGSSGGYNEQFF
TRBV7-9	TRBJ2-3	NA	TRBD2	TGTGCCAGCACCCAACTAGCGGGAGCGACAGATACGCAGTATTTT	CASTQLAGATDTQYF
TRBV28	TRBJ1-4	NA	NA	TGTGCCAGCAGTCCTCTGTCAAACGCGGGCCTTAATGAAAAACTGTTTTTT	CASSPLSNAGLNEKLFF
TRBV6-5	TRBJ1-5	NA	TRBD1	TGTGCCAGCAGCGGGGACAGCGGACAGCCCCAGCATTTT	CASSGDSGQPQHF
TRBV5-4	TRBJ2-5	NA	NA	TGTGCCAGCAGCTTTACCGGGGTGGGAGAGACCCAGTACTTC	CASSFTGVGETQYF
TRBV5-4	TRBJ2-7	once	NA	TGTGCCAGCAGCTTGGCCGGGACCTACGAGCAGTACTTC	CASSLAGTYEQYF
TRBV7-8	TRBJ2-1	NA	TRBD2	TGTGCCAGCAGCTCACTAGCGCGAAGCTCCTACAATGAGCAGTTCTTC	CASSSLARSSYNEQFF
TRBV18	TRBJ2-3	NA	TRBD1	TGTGCCAGCTCACCATCAGGGGGTGTAGATACGCAGTATTTT	CASSPSGGVDTQYF
TRBV4-3	TRBJ2-3	NA	TRBD2	TGCGCCAGCAGCCAAGAGGGGGGAGGGAATACGCAGTATTTT	CASSQEGGGNTQYF
TRBV11-2	TRBJ2-1	NA	TRBD2	TGTGCCAGCAGCTTAAAGGGACTAGCGGGAGTCGATGAGCAGTTCTTC	CASSLKGLAGVDEQFF
TRBV6-5	TRBJ1-4	NA	NA	TGTGCCAGCACCTCGGCAGGTGGTAATGAAAAACTGTTTTTT	CASTSAGGNEKLFF
TRBV7-9	TRBJ1-4	NA	NA	TGTGCCAGCAGCTTGACAGACTTTAATGAAAAACTGTTTTTT	CASSLTDFNEKLFF
TRBV5-1	TRBJ1-4	NA	TRBD1	TGCGCCAGCAGCCCCGGGACAGGGAGTGAAAAACTGTTTTTT	CASSPGTGSEKLFF
TRBV30	TRBJ1-2	NA	NA	TGTGCCTGGAGTGTACGAGGGACTAACTATGGCTACACCTTC	CAWSVRGTNYGYTF
TRBV15	TRBJ1-5	NA	NA	TGTGCCACCAGCAGCCCGGGGAGGGGTAACAATCAGCCCCAGCATTTT	CATSSPGRGNNQPQHF
TRBV18	TRBJ2-1	NA	TRBD1	TGTGCCAGCTCCCCCGGACAGGGACCAAATGAGCAGTTCTTC	CASSPGQGPNEQFF
TRBV5-4	TRBJ2-5	NA	TRBD1	TGTGCCAGCAGCACAGGACAGGGGAGAGAGACCCAGTACTTC	CASSTGQGRETQYF
TRBV4-2	TRBJ2-1	once	NA	TGTGCCAGCAGCCTCTTACATAGACTGGGTTACAATGAGCAGTTCTTC	CASSLLHRLGYNEQFF
TRBV10-3	TRBJ1-2	NA	TRBD1	TGTGCCATCAGTGAAAGGACAGGCTATGGCTACACCTTC	CAISERTGYGYTF
TRBV24-1	TRBJ1-5	NA	TRBD1	TGTGCCACCAGTGACCCAAGGTCCAGGGGGATGGATCAGCCCCAGCATTTT	CATSDPRSRGMDQPQHF
TRBV30	TRBJ2-3	NA	NA	TGTGCCTGGAGTCAGGGGGGACCCACTAGCACAGATACGCAGTATTTT	CAWSQGGPTSTDTQYF
TRBV19	TRBJ2-1	NA	TRBD2	TGTGCCAGTAGTATCAGTAGCGGGAGGGCCTACAATGAGCAGTTCTTC	CASSISSGRAYNEQFF
TRBV2	TRBJ2-1	NA	TRBD2	TGTGCCAGCAGTGGGGACCTAGCGGGAGGGACTTCGTACAATGAGCAGTTCTTC	CASSGDLAGGTSYNEQFF